This T cell receptor (beta chain) derives from a study of blood T cell repertoires in COVID-19. Study background: Samples came from the United States, Italy and Spain, spanning acute and convalescent COVID-19. From T cells, B-cell-depleted T cells, or PBMCs came the material, which was cDNA or gDNA.

Original data processing: Reference gene primer amplification in the assay estimated nucleated cell counts. Profiled with immunoSEQ multiplex PCR; TCRdb holds only in-frame clones, not every one. V, J and clone size reflect that table, while D and trimming were determined from the DNA. The sample carries about 200,000 clones, about nine tenths recorded once. This CDR3 has 14 amino acids. Germline CDR1 reads LNHDA; CDR2 reads SQIVND (reference sequence). The V and J ends lost 4 bases and 8 bases, in that order; junction bases with no gene match: 7. The TCR sequence derives from a man in his late teens or twenties with active or convalescent COVID-19. The chain employs TRBV19 and TRBJ2-1; 8 nucleotides line up with TRBD2. Source material: peripheral blood. DNA for the CDR3: TGTGCCAGTAGTACGGGACTAGTATCGGATGAGCAGTTCTTC. Its translation: CASSTGLVSDEQFF.